Described below is a single TCR beta chain sequence and its context. These data belong to a study of cytomegalovirus exposure and HLA in healthy donors. The PCR had 60 Vbeta and 13 Jbeta primers. The protocol was immunoSEQ multiplex PCR, while the TCRdb copy is restricted to in-frame clones and leaves out a portion. This sample carries 150,000 or so clones, about 76% of them seen once, and the ten largest clones take over 2%. Donors consisted of healthy bone marrow donors. Germline CDR1 is GTSNPN and CDR2 is SVGIG (reference sequence). Trimming cost V 0 bases and J 0 bases; bases outside gene matches: 2. The CDR3 is made up of 14 amino acids.

The TCR was taken from a female donor in good health and CMV-seronegative. Input material: PBMCs. The V and J genes are TRBV30 and TRBJ2-7; 7 bases line up with TRBD2. The CDR3 DNA reads TGTGCCTGGAGTGTGGCGGGAGCCTCCTACGAGCAGTACTTC. Residues: CAWSVAGASYEQYF.